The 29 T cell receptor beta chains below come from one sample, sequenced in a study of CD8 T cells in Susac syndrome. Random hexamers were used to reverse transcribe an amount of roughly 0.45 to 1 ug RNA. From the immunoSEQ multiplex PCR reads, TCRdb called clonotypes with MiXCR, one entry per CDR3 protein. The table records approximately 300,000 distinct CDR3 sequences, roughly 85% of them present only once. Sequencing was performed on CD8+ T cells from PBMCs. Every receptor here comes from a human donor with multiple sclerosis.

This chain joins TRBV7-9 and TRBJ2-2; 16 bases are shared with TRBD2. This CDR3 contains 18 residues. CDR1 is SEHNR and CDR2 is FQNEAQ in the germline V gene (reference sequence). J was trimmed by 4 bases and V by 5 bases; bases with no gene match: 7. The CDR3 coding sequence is TGTGCCAGCAGCGTCCCGGGACTAGCGGGAGGGCCCACCGGGGAGCTGTTTTTT. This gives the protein CASSVPGLAGGPTGELFF.

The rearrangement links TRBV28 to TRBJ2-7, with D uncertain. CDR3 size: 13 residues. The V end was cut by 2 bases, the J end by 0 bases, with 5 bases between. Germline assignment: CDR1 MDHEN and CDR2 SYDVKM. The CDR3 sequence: CASSLHRSYEQYF. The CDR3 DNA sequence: TGTGCCAGCAGTTTACATCGCTCCTACGAGCAGTACTTC. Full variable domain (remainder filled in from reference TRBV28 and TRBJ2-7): DVKVTQSSRYLVKRTGEKVFLECVQDMDHENMFWYRQDPGLGLRLIYFSYDVKMKEKGDIPEGYSVSREKKERFSLILESASTNQTSMYLCASSLHRSYEQYFGPGTRLTVT.

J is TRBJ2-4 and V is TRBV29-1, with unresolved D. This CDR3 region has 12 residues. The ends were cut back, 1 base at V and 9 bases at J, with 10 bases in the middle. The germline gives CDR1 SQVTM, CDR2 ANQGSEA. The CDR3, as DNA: TGCAGCGTTGAAGGTCTTCGCAGCATTCAGTACTTC. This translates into CSVEGLRSIQYF.

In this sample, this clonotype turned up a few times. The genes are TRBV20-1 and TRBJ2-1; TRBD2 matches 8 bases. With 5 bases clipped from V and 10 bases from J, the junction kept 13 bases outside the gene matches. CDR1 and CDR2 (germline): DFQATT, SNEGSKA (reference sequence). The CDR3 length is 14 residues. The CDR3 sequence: CSAGSLGLAGEQFF. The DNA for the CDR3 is TGCAGTGCTGGTAGCCTCGGATTAGCGGGAGAGCAGTTCTTC.

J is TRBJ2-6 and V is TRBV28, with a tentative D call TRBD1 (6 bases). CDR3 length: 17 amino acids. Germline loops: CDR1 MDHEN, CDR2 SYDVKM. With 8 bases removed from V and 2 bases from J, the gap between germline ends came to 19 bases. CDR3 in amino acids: CASAAGHRATGANVLTF. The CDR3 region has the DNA TGTGCCAGCGCCGCCGGCCACAGGGCTACTGGGGCCAACGTCCTGACTTTC.

CDR3 sequence (DNA): TGTGCCAGCAGCCCCGGACAGGGGCTGATGAACACTGAAGCTTTCTTT. This translates into CASSPGQGLMNTEAFF. The chain recombines TRBV7-8 with TRBJ1-1, with 9 bases that match TRBD1. The germline V gene encodes CDR1 SGHVS and CDR2 FQNEAQ. The CDR3 is 16 amino acids. V dropped 5 bases and J dropped 0; count of bases not matched to a gene: 7.

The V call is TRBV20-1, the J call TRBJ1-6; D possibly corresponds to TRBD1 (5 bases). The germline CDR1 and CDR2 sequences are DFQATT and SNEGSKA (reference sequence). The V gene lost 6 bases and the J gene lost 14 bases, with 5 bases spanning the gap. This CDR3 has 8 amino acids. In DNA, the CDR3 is TGCAGTGCCAGGGCCCTCCACTTT. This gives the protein CSARALHF.

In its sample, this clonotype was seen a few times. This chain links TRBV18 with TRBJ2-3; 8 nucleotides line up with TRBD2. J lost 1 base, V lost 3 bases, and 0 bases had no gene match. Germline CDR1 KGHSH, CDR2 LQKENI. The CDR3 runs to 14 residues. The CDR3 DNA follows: TGTGCCAGCTCACCTAGCGGGGGCACAGATACGCAGTATTTT. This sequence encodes CASSPSGGTDTQYF. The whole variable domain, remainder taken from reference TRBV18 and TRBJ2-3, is NAGVMQNPRHLVRRRGQEARLRCSPMKGHSHVYWYRQLPEEGLKFMVYLQKENIIDESGMPKERFSAEFPKEGPSILRIQQVVRGDSAAYFCASSPSGGTDTQYFGPGTRLTVL.

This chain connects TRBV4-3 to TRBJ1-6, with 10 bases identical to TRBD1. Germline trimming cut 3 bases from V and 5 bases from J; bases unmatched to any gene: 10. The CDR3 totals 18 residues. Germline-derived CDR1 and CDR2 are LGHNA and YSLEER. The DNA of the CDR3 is TGCGCCAGCAGCCATAACCCGGGACAGGGGCAAAATAATTCACCCCTCCACTTT. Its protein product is CASSHNPGQGQNNSPLHF.

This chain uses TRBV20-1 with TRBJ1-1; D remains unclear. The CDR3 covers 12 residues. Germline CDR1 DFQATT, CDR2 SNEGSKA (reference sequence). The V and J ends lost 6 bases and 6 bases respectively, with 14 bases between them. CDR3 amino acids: CSAPLGGSEAFF. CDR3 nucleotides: TGCAGTGCCCCCCTTGGCGGCTCTGAAGCTTTCTTT.

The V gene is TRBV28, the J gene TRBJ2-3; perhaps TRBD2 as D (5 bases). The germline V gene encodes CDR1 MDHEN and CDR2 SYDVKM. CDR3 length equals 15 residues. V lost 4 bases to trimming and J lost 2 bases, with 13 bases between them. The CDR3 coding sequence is TGTGCCAGCAGTTCCTTAGCGCACCCCACAGATACGCAGTATTTT. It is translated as CASSSLAHPTDTQYF.

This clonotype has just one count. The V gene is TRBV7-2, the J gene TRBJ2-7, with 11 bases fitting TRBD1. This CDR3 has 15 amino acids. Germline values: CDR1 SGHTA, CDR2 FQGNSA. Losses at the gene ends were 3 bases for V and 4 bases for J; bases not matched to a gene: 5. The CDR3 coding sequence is TGTGCCAGCAGCTTCCATGGGACAGGGGGATACGAGCAGTACTTC. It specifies CASSFHGTGGYEQYF. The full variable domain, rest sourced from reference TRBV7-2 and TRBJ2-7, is GAGVSQSPSNKVTEKGKDVELRCDPISGHTALYWYRQSLGQGLEFLIYFQGNSAPDKSGLPSDRFSAERTGGSVSTLTIQRTQQEDSAVYLCASSFHGTGGYEQYFGPGTRLTVT.

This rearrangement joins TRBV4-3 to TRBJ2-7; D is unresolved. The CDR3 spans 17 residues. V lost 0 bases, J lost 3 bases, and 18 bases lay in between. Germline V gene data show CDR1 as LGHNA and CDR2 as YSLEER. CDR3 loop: CASSQDHRTAPYYEQYF. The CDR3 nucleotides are TGCGCCAGCAGCCAAGACCATAGGACGGCACCCTACTACGAGCAGTACTTC.

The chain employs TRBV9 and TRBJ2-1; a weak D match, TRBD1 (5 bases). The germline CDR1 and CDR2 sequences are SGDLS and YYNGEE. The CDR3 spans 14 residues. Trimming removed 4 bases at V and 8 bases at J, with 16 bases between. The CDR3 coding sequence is TGTGCCAGCAGCCCCACTGACAGCGTCGATGAGCAGTTCTTC. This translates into CASSPTDSVDEQFF.

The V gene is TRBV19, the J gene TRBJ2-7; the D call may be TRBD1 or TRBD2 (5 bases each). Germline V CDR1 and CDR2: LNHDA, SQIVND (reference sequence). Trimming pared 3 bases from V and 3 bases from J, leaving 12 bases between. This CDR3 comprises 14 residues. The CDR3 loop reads CASSIGTASYEQYF. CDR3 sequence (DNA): TGTGCCAGTAGTATCGGGACGGCAAGCTACGAGCAGTACTTC.

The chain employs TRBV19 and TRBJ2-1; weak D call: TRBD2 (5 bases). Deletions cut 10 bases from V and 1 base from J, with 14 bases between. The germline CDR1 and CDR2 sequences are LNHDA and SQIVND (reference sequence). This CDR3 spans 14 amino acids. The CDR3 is CATHPRVSYNEQFF. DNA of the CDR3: TGTGCCACCCACCCGAGGGTATCCTACAATGAGCAGTTCTTC. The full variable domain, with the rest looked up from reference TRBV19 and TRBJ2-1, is DGGITQSPKYLFRKEGQNVTLSCEQNLNHDAMYWYRQDPGQGLRLIYYSQIVNDFQKGDIAEGYSVSREKKESFPLTVTSAQKNPTAFYLCATHPRVSYNEQFFGPGTRLTVL.

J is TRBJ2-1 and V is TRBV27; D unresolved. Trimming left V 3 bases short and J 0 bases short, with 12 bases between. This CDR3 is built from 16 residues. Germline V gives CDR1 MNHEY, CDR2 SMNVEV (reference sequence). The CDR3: CASSLVGFSSYNEQFF. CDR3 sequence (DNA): TGTGCCAGCAGTTTGGTGGGTTTCAGCTCCTACAATGAGCAGTTCTTC.

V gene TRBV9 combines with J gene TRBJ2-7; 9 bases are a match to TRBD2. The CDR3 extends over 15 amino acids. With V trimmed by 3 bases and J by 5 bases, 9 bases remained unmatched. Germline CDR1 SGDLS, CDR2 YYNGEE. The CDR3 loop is CASSASSGINHEQYF. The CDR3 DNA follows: TGTGCCAGCAGCGCCTCTAGCGGGATCAACCACGAGCAGTACTTC.

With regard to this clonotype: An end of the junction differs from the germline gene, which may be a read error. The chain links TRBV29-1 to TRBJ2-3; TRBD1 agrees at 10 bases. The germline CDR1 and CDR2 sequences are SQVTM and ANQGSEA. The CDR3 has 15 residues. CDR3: CSVVTGGLGTDTQYF. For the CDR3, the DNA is TGCAGCGTGGTGACAGGGGGCTTGGGCACGGATACGCAGTATTTT.

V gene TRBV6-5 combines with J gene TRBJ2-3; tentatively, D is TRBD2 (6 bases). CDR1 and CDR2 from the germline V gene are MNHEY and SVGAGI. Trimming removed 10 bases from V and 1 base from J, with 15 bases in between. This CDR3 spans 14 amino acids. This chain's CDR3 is CATHTSWGTDTQYF. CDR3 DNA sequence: TGTGCCACCCACACTAGCTGGGGCACAGATACGCAGTATTTT.

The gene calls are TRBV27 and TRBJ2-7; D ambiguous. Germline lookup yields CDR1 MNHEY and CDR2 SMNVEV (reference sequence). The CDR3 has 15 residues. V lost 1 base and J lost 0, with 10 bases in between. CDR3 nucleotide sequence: TGTGCCAGCAGTTTATTATACACCTCCTCCTACGAGCAGTACTTC. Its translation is CASSLLYTSSYEQYF.

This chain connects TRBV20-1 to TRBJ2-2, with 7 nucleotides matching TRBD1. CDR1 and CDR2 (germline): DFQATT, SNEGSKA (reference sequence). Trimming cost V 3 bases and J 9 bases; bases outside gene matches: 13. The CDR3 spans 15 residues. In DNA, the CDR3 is TGCAGTGCTAGCCCCTTAGTGACAGGGTCCAGGGAGCTGTTTTTT. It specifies CSASPLVTGSRELFF.

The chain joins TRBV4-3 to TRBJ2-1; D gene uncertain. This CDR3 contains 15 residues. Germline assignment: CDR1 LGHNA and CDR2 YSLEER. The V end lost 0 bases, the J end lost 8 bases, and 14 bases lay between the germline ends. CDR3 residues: CASSQEGNQGYEQFF. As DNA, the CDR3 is TGCGCCAGCAGCCAAGAAGGGAACCAAGGGTATGAGCAGTTCTTC.

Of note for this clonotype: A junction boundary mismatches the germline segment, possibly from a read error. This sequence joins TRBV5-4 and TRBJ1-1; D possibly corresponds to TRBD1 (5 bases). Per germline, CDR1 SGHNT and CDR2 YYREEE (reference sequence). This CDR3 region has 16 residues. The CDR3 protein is CASTPGPDTLNTEAFF. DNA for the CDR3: TGCGCCAGCACCCCTGGACCGGACACGCTGAACACTGAAGCTTTCTTT.

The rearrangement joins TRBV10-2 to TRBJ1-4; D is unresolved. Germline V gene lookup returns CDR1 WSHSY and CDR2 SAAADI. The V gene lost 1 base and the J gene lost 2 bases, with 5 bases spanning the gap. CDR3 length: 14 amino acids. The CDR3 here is CASSELGTNEKLFF. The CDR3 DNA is TGCGCCAGCAGTGAGTTGGGCACTAATGAAAAACTGTTTTTT.

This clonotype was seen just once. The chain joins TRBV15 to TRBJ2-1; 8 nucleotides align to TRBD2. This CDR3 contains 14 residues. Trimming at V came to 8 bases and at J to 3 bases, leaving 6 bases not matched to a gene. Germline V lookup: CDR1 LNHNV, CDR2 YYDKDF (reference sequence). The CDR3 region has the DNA TGTGCCACCCGCGGAGCGGGAGTCTACAATGAGCAGTTCTTC. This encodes CATRGAGVYNEQFF.

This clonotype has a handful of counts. The DNA of the CDR3 is TGTGCCTGGAGTGTACAAGGGGCGGCCGAGCAGTACTTC. As protein: CAWSVQGAAEQYF. The rearrangement uses TRBV30 and TRBJ2-7; D is perhaps TRBD1 (5 bases). CDR3 length: 13 amino acids. V was cut by 0 bases and J by 6 bases, with 12 bases left in between. In germline, CDR1 is GTSNPN, CDR2 SVGIG (reference sequence).

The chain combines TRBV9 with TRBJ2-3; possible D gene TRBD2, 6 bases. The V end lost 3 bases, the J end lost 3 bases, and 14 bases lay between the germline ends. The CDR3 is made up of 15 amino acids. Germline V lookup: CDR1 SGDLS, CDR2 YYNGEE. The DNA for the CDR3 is TGTGCCAGCAGCGAGGAGGGGCTAGAGACAGATACGCAGTATTTT. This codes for CASSEEGLETDTQYF.

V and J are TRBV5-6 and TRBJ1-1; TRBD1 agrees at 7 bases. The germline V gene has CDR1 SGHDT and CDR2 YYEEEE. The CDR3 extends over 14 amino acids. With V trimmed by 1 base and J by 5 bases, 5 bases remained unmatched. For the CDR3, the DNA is TGTGCCAGCAGCTTGAGGACAGGAGAGACTGAAGCTTTCTTT. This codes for CASSLRTGETEAFF.